This entry features one T cell receptor (beta chain) sequence. This clone was detected only a few times. There is no known antigen for this receptor. No much larger clone is present one base from it, and per-base qualities are unavailable. The sample comes from a study of blood T cell repertoires in COVID-19 (dated by TCRdb to the early 2020s). Study-level background: Samples from collaborators originated in the United States, Italy and Spain and spanned both the acute and convalescent phases of COVID-19. The material from the prospective study consisted of cDNA or gDNA derived from T cells, B-cell-depleted T cells, or PBMCs. The dataset comprised deeply sampled blood TCRbeta repertoires from subjects exposed to, actively infected with, or recovered from COVID-19. The repertoires were released in a freely available public database meant as a resource for research on the immune response to SARS-CoV-2. The samples were drawn from two sources: the first 160 participants of the ongoing ImmuneRACE study, and approximately 1,300 subjects contributed by 6 global collaborators. Nearly every sample came with metadata listing a de-identified subject ID, COVID-19 status, age in years and sex. HLA class I and class II types, where available, came from metadata supplied by the sample provider rather than from assay-based typing.

The immunoSEQ Assay, a bias-controlled multiplex PCR, was used to amplify TCRbeta CDR3 regions from genomic DNA. On the authors' methods: Within the assay, amplification of reference gene primers was used to estimate how many nucleated cells each sample contained. Sequence reads were collapsed and filtered to measure the absolute abundance of every unique TCRbeta CDR3 rearrangement. For each sample, productive Simpson clonality was calculated by taking the square root of Simpson's diversity index across productive rearrangements. TCRdb provides this immuneACCESS table in a form limited to in-frame rearrangements. Some clones are lacking; in checked studies, under half of them reflect an unresolved V gene, and why the rest are absent is not known. That table furnishes V, J and clone size, whereas the DNA furnished D and trimming. This sample holds tens of thousands of clones; 90% were observed only once. About 6.7% of the sample lies in the top ten.

What the authors observed across the whole study: Clinical and demographic metadata were provided uncurated, with the amount varying by source and participant.

V is clipped by 2 bases and J by 2 bases, and the sequence between their germline boundaries is 7 bases long. CDR3 length: 13 amino acids, cysteine to phenylalanine. The DNA shown is the 39-base CDR3, in frame from base 1. According to the germline V gene, CDR1 reads SGHDN and CDR2 reads FVKESK. One collaborating source in Seattle enrolled patients during active infection and followed them longitudinally through the course of disease. Whole blood was collected in K2EDTA tubes by collaborating institutions according to the institutions' own protocols. For TCRbeta analysis, collaborators shipped samples as frozen whole blood, isolated PBMCs, or DNA extracted from either of those sample types.

The chain joins TRBV14 to TRBJ2-7; the D gene is not confidently resolved. Specimen: peripheral blood. This TCR was sampled from a man aged 18-30 years with COVID-19, enrolled during active disease. The nucleotide sequence reads as follows: TGTGCCAGCAGCCAAAACCGGGCCTACGAGCAGTACTTC. Translated, this gives CASSQNRAYEQYF.